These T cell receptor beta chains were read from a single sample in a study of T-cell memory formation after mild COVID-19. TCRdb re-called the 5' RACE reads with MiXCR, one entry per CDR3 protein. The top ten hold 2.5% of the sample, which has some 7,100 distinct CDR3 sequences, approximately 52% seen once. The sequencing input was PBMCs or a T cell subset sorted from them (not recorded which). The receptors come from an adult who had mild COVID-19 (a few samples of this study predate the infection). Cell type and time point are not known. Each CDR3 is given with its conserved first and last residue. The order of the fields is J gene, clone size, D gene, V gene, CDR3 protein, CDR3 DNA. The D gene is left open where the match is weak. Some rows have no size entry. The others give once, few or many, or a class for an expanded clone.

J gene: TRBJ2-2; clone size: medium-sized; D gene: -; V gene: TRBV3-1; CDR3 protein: CASSQAGTLTGELFF; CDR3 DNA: TGTGCCAGCAGCCAAGCCGGGACGCTCACCGGGGAGCTGTTTTTT
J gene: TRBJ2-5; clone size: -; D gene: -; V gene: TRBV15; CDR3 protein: CATSRDAGVETQYF; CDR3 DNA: TGTGCCACCAGCAGAGATGCCGGGGTGGAGACCCAGTACTTC
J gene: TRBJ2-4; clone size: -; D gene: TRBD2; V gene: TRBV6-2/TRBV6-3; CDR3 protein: CASSDPLLAGKENIQYF; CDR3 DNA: TGTGCCAGCAGTGATCCCCTACTAGCGGGGAAAGAAAACATTCAGTACTTC
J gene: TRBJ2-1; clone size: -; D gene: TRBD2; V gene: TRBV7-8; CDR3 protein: CASSSPRSGRDNEQFF; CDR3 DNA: TGTGCCAGCAGTTCCCCCCGTAGCGGGAGAGACAATGAGCAGTTCTTC
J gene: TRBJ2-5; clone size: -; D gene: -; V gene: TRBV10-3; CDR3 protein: CAISGGGGTQETQYF; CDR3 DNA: TGTGCCATCAGCGGAGGGGGGGGAACCCAAGAGACCCAGTACTTC
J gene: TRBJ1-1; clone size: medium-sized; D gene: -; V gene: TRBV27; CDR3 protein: CASSVSMNTEAFF; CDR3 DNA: TGTGCCAGCAGCGTCTCGATGAACACTGAAGCTTTCTTT
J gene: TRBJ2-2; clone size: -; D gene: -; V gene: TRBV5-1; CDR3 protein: CASSLAVGAYTGELFF; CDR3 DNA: TGCGCCAGCAGCTTGGCGGTTGGAGCCTACACCGGGGAGCTGTTTTTT
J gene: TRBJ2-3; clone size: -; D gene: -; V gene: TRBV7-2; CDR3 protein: CASSLELKETQYF; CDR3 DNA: TGTGCCAGCAGCTTAGAACTTAAAGAAACGCAGTATTTT
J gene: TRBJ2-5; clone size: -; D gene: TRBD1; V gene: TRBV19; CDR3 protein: CASSTGQGTRGQETQYF; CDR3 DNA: TGTGCCAGTAGTACGGGACAGGGGACAAGGGGACAAGAGACCCAGTACTTC
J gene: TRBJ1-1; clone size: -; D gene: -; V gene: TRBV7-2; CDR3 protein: CASSSDGAFF; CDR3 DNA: TGTGCCAGCAGCTCCGACGGAGCTTTCTTT
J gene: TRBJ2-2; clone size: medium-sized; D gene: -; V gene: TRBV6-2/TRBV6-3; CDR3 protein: CASSRRGTGELFF; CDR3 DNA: TGTGCCAGCAGTCGCAGGGGAACCGGGGAGCTGTTTTTT
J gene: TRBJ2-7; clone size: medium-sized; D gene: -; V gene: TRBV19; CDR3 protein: CASSITHRTSYEQYF; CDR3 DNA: TGTGCCAGTAGTATCACACACAGGACTTCCTACGAGCAGTACTTC
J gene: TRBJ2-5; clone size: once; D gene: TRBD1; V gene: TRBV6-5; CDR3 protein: CASSYRTGERPETQYF; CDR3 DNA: TGTGCCAGCAGTTACCGGACAGGGGAGAGGCCAGAGACCCAGTACTTC
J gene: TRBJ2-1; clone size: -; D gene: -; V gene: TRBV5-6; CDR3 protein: CASSHWGRYNEQFF; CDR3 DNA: TGTGCCAGCAGCCATTGGGGCCGGTACAATGAGCAGTTCTTC
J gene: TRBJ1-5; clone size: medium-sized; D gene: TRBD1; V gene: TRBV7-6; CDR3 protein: CASSLGWYPGQGTLNQPQHF; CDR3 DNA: TGTGCCAGCAGCTTAGGGTGGTACCCGGGACAGGGGACTCTCAATCAGCCCCAGCATTTT
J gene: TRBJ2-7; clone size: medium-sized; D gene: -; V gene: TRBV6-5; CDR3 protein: CASSRGAREQYF; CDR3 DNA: TGTGCCAGCAGTCGAGGGGCGAGGGAGCAGTACTTC
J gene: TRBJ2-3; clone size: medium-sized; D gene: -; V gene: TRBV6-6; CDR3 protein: CASSSPDTQYF; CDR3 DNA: TGTGCCAGCAGTTCCCCGGATACGCAGTATTTT
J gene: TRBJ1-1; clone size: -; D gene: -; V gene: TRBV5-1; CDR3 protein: CASSQGNPTEAFF; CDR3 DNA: TGCGCCAGCAGTCAGGGGAATCCAACTGAAGCTTTCTTT
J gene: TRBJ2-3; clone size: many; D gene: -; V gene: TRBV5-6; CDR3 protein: CASSLQVDTQYF; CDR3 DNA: TGTGCCAGCAGCTTGCAGGTAGATACGCAGTATTTT
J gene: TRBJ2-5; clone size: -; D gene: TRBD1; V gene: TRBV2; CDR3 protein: CASSQQGAEETQYF; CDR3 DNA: TGTGCCAGCAGTCAACAGGGGGCGGAAGAGACCCAGTACTTC
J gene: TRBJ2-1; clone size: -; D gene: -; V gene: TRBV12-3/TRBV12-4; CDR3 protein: CASGRSELVPRNEQFF; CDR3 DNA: TGTGCCAGCGGACGGTCGGAATTAGTTCCGAGGAATGAGCAGTTCTTC
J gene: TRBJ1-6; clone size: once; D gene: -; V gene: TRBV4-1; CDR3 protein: CASSQAGLNNSPLHF; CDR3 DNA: TGCGCCAGCAGCCAAGCGGGTTTAAATAATTCACCCCTCCACTTT
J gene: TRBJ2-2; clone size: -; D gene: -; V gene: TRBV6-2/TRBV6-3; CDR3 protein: CASSYSTGELFF; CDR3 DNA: TGTGCCAGCAGTTACTCGACGGGGGAGCTGTTTTTT
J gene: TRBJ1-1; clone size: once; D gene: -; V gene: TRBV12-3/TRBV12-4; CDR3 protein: CASRSQESPWAFF; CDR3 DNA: TGTGCCAGCAGGTCCCAGGAGTCGCCTTGGGCTTTCTTT
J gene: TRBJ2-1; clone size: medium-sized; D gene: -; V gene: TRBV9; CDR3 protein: CASSGPRDAWGNEQFF; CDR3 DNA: TGTGCCAGCAGCGGGCCACGGGACGCCTGGGGCAATGAGCAGTTCTTC
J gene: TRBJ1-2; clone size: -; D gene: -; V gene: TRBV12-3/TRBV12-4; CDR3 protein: CASNGDGLSYGYTF; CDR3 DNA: TGTGCCAGCAACGGGGACGGACTCTCCTATGGCTACACCTTC
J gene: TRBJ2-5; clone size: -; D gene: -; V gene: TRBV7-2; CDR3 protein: CASSDSILETQYF; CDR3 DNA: TGTGCCAGCAGCGACAGCATCTTAGAGACCCAGTACTTC